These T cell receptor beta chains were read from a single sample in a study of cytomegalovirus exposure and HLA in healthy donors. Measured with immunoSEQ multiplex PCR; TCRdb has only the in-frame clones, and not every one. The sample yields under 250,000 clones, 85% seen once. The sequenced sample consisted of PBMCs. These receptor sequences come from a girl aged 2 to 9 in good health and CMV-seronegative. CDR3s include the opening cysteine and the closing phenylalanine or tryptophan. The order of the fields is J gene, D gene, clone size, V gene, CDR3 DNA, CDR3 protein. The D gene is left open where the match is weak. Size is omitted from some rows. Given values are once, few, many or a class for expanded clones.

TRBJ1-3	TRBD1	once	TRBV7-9	TGTGCCAGCAGCTTGACAGGGGCGGGTGGAAACACCATATATTTT	CASSLTGAGGNTIYF
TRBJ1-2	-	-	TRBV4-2	TGTGCCAGCAGCCAAGATGTGGCCCTCCTTATTTATGGCTACACCTTC	CASSQDVALLIYGYTF
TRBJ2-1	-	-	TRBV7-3	TGTGCCAGCAGCCCAAAGGGTTGGACTGAGAACAATGAGCAGTTCTTC	CASSPKGWTENNEQFF
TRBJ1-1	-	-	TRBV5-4	TGTGCCAGCAGCTTGCAAACAACAGGTAACACTGAAGCTTTCTTT	CASSLQTTGNTEAFF
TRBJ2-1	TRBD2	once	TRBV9	TGTGCCAGCAGCGTAATTAGCGGGGGGGTCTACAATGAGCAGTTCTTC	CASSVISGGVYNEQFF
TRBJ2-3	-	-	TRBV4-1	TGCGCCAGCAGCCAGGTGCCGGGAGCGTGGGGTACAGATACGCAGTATTTT	CASSQVPGAWGTDTQYF
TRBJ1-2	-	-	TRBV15	TGTGCCACCAGCAGAGGCCTGGGGGCGAACTATGGCTACACCTTC	CATSRGLGANYGYTF
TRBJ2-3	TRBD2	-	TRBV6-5	TGTGCCAGCAGTTACCGGGACTACACAGATACGCAGTATTTT	CASSYRDYTDTQYF
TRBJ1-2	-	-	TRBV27	TGTGCCAGCAGCTTATCGCGGGGGGGGGTTCCTAACTATGGCTACACCTTC	CASSLSRGGVPNYGYTF
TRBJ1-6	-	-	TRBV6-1	TGTGCCAGCGGGGCAGGGCCCTTTAATTCACCCCTCCACTTT	CASGAGPFNSPLHF
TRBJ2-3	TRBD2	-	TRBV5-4	TGTGCCAGCAGCTTGAGGGGACTAGCGGTTACAGATACGCAGTATTTT	CASSLRGLAVTDTQYF
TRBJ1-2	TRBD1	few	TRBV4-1	TGCGCCAGCAGCCAAGAAGGGGACAGTTATGGCTACACCTTC	CASSQEGDSYGYTF
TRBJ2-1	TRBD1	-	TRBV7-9	TGTGCCAGCAGCTCTTTGGACAGGGCTGACAATGAGCAGTTCTTC	CASSSLDRADNEQFF
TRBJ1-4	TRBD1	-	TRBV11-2	TGTGCCAGCAGAGACAGGGTTACTAATGAAAAACTGTTTTTT	CASRDRVTNEKLFF
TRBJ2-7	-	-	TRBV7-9	TGTGCCAGCGGCAGGGCGGACTACGAGCAGTACTTC	CASGRADYEQYF
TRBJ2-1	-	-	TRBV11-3	TGTGCCAGCAGCTTAGATCGGGTACGGAATGAGCAGTTCTTC	CASSLDRVRNEQFF
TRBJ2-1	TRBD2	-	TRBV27	TGTGCCAGCAGTTTAAAGGCGGGGGGGCTCCGGATCGACAATGAGCAGTTCTTC	CASSLKAGGLRIDNEQFF
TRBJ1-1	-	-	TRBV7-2	TGTGCCAGCAGTCCCGGGGTTCAGAACACTGAAGCTTTCTTT	CASSPGVQNTEAFF
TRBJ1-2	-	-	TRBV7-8	TGTGCCAGCAGCTTAGCGGGTGCAGGGGCTGGCTACACCTTC	CASSLAGAGAGYTF
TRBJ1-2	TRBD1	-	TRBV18	TGTGCCAGCTCACAGGCGACAGGGGAATATGGCTACACCTTC	CASSQATGEYGYTF
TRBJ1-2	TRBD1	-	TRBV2	TGTGCCAGCAGTGAAGAAAGACAGGGGTACTATGGCTACACCTTC	CASSEERQGYYGYTF
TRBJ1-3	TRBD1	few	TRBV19	TGTGCCAGTACCGACAGGGGTGCTGGAAACACCATATATTTT	CASTDRGAGNTIYF
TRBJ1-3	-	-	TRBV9	TGTGCCAGCAGCGTAGACGGACACCCTGGAAACACCATATATTTT	CASSVDGHPGNTIYF
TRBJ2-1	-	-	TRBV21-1	TGTGCCAGCAGCATTCGACTAGCCGGTAGTAATGAGCAGTTCTTC	CASSIRLAGSNEQFF
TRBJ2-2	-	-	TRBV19	TGTGCCAGCCGGGGAAGGGGGGGTTTCACCGGGGAGCTGTTTTTT	CASRGRGGFTGELFF
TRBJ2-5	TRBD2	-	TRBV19	TGTGCCAGTAGTGACCTATCTAGCGGGGGCGTTTGGGGGACCCAGTACTTC	CASSDLSSGGVWGTQYF
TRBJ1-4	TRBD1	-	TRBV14	TGTGCCAGCAGCCCCCTAAAGGGAAGGGGGCAAGAAAAACTGTTTTTT	CASSPLKGRGQEKLFF
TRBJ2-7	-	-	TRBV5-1	TGCGCCAGCAGGCGAGGATCCTACGAGCAGTACTTC	CASRRGSYEQYF
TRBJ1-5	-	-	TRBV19	TGTGCCAGTAGTAAAGACAACAATCAGCCCCAGCATTTT	CASSKDNNQPQHF
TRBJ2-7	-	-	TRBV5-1	TGCGCCAGCAGCTTGGCGTACAGGACCTCCTACGAGCAGTACTTC	CASSLAYRTSYEQYF
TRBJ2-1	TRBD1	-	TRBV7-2	TGTGCCAGCAGCTTGCGGGGGCACCGGACAGGGGGGCACAACAATGAGCAGTTCTTC	CASSLRGHRTGGHNNEQFF
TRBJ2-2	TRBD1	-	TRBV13	TGTGCCAGCAGCCTCCCCATCCTTAACAGGGGTGGGAACACCGGGGAGCTGTTTTTT	CASSLPILNRGGNTGELFF
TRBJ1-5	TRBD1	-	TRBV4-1	TGCGCCAGCAGCCAAATCTTCGGACAGGGCCAGCCCCAGCATTTT	CASSQIFGQGQPQHF
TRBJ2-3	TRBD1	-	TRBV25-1	TGTGCCAGCAGAGGGGGGACAGGGACAGATACGCAGTATTTT	CASRGGTGTDTQYF
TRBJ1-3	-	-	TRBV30	TGTGCCTTGAAGAGGCCTGGAAACACCATATATTTT	CALKRPGNTIYF
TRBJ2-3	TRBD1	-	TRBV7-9	TGTGCCAGCAGCTTAGTTTCAGGGGGCCCAGATACGCAGTATTTT	CASSLVSGGPDTQYF
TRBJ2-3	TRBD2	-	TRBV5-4	TGTGCCAGCAGCTTCACTAGCGGGGGTTACACAGATACGCAGTATTTT	CASSFTSGGYTDTQYF
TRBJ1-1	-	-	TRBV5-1	TGCGCCAGCAGCGGGACGGGGGGGACTGAAGCTTTCTTT	CASSGTGGTEAFF
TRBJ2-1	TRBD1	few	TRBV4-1	TGCGCCAGCAGCGAGCTGGTTCGGGACAGGGAATTTGAGCAGTTCTTC	CASSELVRDREFEQFF
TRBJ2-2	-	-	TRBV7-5	-	CVRSEVGQGNTGELFF
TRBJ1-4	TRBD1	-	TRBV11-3	TGTGCCAGCAGCTCCATTTTAGTACCTACAGGGGATGAAAAACTGTTTTTT	CASSSILVPTGDEKLFF
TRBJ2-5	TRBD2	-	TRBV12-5	TGTGCTAGTGTCCTTGCGGGAGGGGGGCAAGAGACCCAGTACTTC	CASVLAGGGQETQYF
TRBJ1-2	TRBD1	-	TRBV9	TGTGCCAGCAGCACTTCCCTGGGGACAGGGGCTACAACTATAAGTGGCTACACCTTC	CASSTSLGTGATTISGYTF
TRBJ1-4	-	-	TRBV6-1	TGTGCCAGCAGTGAAGGCGGGGCAACTAATGAAAAACTGTTTTTT	CASSEGGATNEKLFF
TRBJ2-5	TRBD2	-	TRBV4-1	TGCGCCAGCAGCCAAAACCCAGCGGGAGGGGTCCAAGAGACCCAGTACTTC	CASSQNPAGGVQETQYF
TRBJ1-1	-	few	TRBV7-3	TGTGCCAGCAGCTTAGAGGGATCCACTGAAGCTTTCTTT	CASSLEGSTEAFF
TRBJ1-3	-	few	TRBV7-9	TGTGCCAGCAGCTTAGCCCTCCCAAACACCATATATTTT	CASSLALPNTIYF
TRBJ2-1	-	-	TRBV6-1	TGTGCCAGCGAGGCCTTTGGTATCGATGAGCAGTTCTTC	CASEAFGIDEQFF
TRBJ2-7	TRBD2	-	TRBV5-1	TGCGCCAGCAGCTTGGATCCAAGCGGGAGCTCCTACGAGCAGTACTTC	CASSLDPSGSSYEQYF
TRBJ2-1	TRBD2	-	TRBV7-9	TGTGCCAGCAGCTTAGGGACTAGCGGGAGAGGCGATGAGCAGTTCTTC	CASSLGTSGRGDEQFF
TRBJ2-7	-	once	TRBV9	TGTGCCAGCAGCCCCCGTGGGGCAGCCTACGAGCAGTACTTC	CASSPRGAAYEQYF
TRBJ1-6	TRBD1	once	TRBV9	TGTGCCAGCAGCGTAGGTGGGACAGGTACTTCACCCCTCCACTTT	CASSVGGTGTSPLHF
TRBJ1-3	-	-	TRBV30	TGTGCCTGGAGCAACAGGGACGGAAACACCATATATTTT	CAWSNRDGNTIYF
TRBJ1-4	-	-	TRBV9	TGTGCCAGCAGCGTAGACCCCCAGGCCTTCAGCGGGGAACTGTTTTTT	CASSVDPQAFSGELFF
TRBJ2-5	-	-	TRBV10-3	TGTGCCATCAGTCCGGGACTAGAGACCCAGTACTTC	CAISPGLETQYF
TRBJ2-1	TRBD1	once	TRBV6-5	TGTGCCAGCAGTTCCCGACAGGGGAAGCGATATGAGCAGTTCTTC	CASSSRQGKRYEQFF
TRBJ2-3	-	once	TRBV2	TGTGCCAGCACTGTAGGAGCGCTAGCAGATACGCAGTATTTT	CASTVGALADTQYF
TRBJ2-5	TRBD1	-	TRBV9	TGTGCCAGCAGCGTAGTAAGGACAGGGGTAGAGACCCAGTACTTC	CASSVVRTGVETQYF
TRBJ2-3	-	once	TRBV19	TGTGCCAGTAGCTGGGTTAGCGCCACAGATACGCAGTATTTT	CASSWVSATDTQYF
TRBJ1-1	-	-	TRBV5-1	TGCGCCAGCAGCCCCACCCGAGAAGTGAACACTGAAGCTTTCTTT	CASSPTREVNTEAFF